The 24 T cell receptor beta chains presented below share a single source sample, sequenced in a study of cytomegalovirus exposure and HLA in healthy donors. The study ran its PCR with 60 Vbeta and 13 Jbeta primers. Method: immunoSEQ multiplex PCR; TCRdb's copy keeps in-frame clones and lacks some. Of about 170,000 clones listed, roughly 71% are singletons. Specimen: PBMCs. The receptors stem from a woman between 45 and 60 years old in good health and CMV-seropositive.

V and J are TRBV5-4 and TRBJ2-2, with D hard to call. This CDR3 contains 15 residues. Germline CDR1 is SGHNT and CDR2 is YYREEE (reference sequence). With 4 bases removed from V and 0 bases from J, the gap between germline ends came to 10 bases. CDR3 in DNA: TGTGCCAGCAGCGAGACACGTACGAACACCGGGGAGCTGTTTTTT. Amino acid sequence: CASSETRTNTGELFF.

The rearrangement uses TRBV5-6 and TRBJ2-5; TRBD2 is a possible D gene (5 bases). CDR1 is SGHDT, CDR2 YYEEEE, per germline. Deletions cut 4 bases from V and 2 bases from J, with 15 bases between. The CDR3 spans 15 residues. The CDR3 here is CASSRTWTRQETQYF. In nucleotides, the CDR3 is TGTGCCAGCAGCCGTACGTGGACTCGACAAGAGACCCAGTACTTC.

This clone occurred a few times. Written as DNA, the CDR3 is TGTGCCAGTAGTATAGGCGCAGGATCCCCCCTAACGCAGTATTTT. This codes for CASSIGAGSPLTQYF. The chain is built from TRBV19 and TRBJ2-3; D is unclear. Germline CDR1 LNHDA, CDR2 SQIVND (reference sequence). This CDR3 has 15 residues. The V end lost 1 base, the J end lost 9 bases, and 17 bases lay between the germline ends.

The V gene is TRBV9, the J gene TRBJ2-3; 16 bases fit TRBD2. Trimming took 4 bases from V and 6 from J; bases not matched to a gene: 23. CDR1 SGDLS and CDR2 YYNGEE come from the germline V gene. The CDR3 is 22 amino acids. CDR3 sequence (DNA): TGTGCCAGCAGCACTCACCTTCTCGGGACTAGCGGGGGGGGTACGGCTTTGGATACGCAGTATTTT. Its translation is CASSTHLLGTSGGGTALDTQYF. Supplemented by reference TRBV9 and TRBJ2-3, the full variable domain reads DSGVTQTPKHLITATGQRVTLRCSPRSGDLSVYWYQQSLDQGLQFLIQYYNGEERAKGNILERFSAQQFPDLHSELNLSSLELGDSALYFCASSTHLLGTSGGGTALDTQYFGPGTRLTVL.

The chain uses TRBV19 and TRBJ2-1; 7 bases fit TRBD2. CDR1 and CDR2 (germline): LNHDA, SQIVND (reference sequence). The V and J ends lost 3 bases and 3 bases, in that order; junction bases with no gene match: 8. The CDR3 is made up of 16 amino acids. The chain's CDR3 is CASSMGLAAIYNEQFF. DNA of the CDR3: TGTGCCAGTAGTATGGGCCTAGCGGCCATCTACAATGAGCAGTTCTTC. The full variable domain, rest sourced from reference TRBV19 and TRBJ2-1, is DGGITQSPKYLFRKEGQNVTLSCEQNLNHDAMYWYRQDPGQGLRLIYYSQIVNDFQKGDIAEGYSVSREKKESFPLTVTSAQKNPTAFYLCASSMGLAAIYNEQFFGPGTRLTVL.

CDR3 DNA sequence: TGTGCCAGCAGCCTACAGGGGCCGGCCTACGAGCAGTACTTC. This sequence encodes CASSLQGPAYEQYF. The chain uses TRBV19 and TRBJ2-7; TRBD1 matches 7 bases. V was clipped by 9 bases and J by 2 bases; unmatched bases: 10. The CDR3 runs to 14 residues. Per germline, CDR1 LNHDA and CDR2 SQIVND (reference sequence). Using reference TRBV19 and TRBJ2-7 for the parts outside the CDR3, the full variable domain is DGGITQSPKYLFRKEGQNVTLSCEQNLNHDAMYWYRQDPGQGLRLIYYSQIVNDFQKGDIAEGYSVSREKKESFPLTVTSAQKNPTAFYLCASSLQGPAYEQYFGPGTRLTVT.

The chain carries TRBV5-1 and TRBJ2-3, with no clear D. Germline V gene data show CDR1 as SGHRS and CDR2 as YFSETQ. Deletions cut 2 bases from V and 6 bases from J, with 16 bases between. This CDR3 spans 15 amino acids. CDR3 coding DNA: TGCGCCAGCAGCTTTAGCCCCGAGTCGACCGATACGCAGTATTTT. It specifies CASSFSPESTDTQYF.

The chain recombines TRBV27 with TRBJ1-4; 11 bases are shared with TRBD1. CDR1 is MNHEY and CDR2 is SMNVEV in the germline V gene (reference sequence). The CDR3 runs to 15 residues. V gave up 5 bases and J gave up 8 bases; unmatched junction bases: 7. The CDR3 bases are TGTGCCAGCAGTCTAGTCGGGACAGGGGGGGAAAAACTGTTTTTT. It specifies CASSLVGTGGEKLFF.

DNA of the CDR3: TGTGCCAGCAGCTTGGTCTCCATTCTCTACGAGCAGTACTTC. Its translation is CASSLVSILYEQYF. V and J are TRBV5-6 and TRBJ2-5; unclear D gene. The DNA end favors TRBJ2-7, so the J call may be wrong. The germline V gene encodes CDR1 SGHDT and CDR2 YYEEEE. The CDR3 consists of 14 residues.

V and J are TRBV27 and TRBJ1-2; D is unresolved. V was trimmed by 4 bases and J by 5 bases, leaving 14 bases between them. The V gene's germline CDR1 is MNHEY and CDR2 SMNVEV (reference sequence). The CDR3 contains 14 residues. This chain's CDR3 is CASSYSEGGYGYTF. CDR3 DNA sequence: TGTGCCAGCAGTTACTCAGAGGGAGGGTATGGCTACACCTTC.

This chain connects TRBV6-1 to TRBJ2-6; a possible D gene is TRBD1 (6 bases). Trimming pared 6 bases from V and 0 bases from J, leaving 15 bases between. The length of the CDR3 is 17 residues. Germline-derived CDR1 and CDR2 are MNHNS and SASEGT. The CDR3 nucleotides read TGTGCCAGCAGAGAAACAGGGACCGACTCTGGGGCCAACGTCCTGACTTTC. As protein: CASRETGTDSGANVLTF.

The chain's CDR3 is CASRTGTGSIGELFF. The CDR3 DNA is TGTGCCAGCAGGACCGGGACAGGATCCATCGGGGAGCTGTTTTTT. The chain has TRBV6-5 and TRBJ2-2; 8 positions match TRBD1. Germline V CDR1 and CDR2: MNHEY, SVGAGI. The CDR3 runs 15 residues. With V trimmed by 6 bases and J by 7 bases, 10 bases remained unmatched.

The chain recombines TRBV19 with TRBJ1-5, with D possibly TRBD1 on 6 matching bases. Trimming stripped 4 bases from V and 2 bases from J, with 9 bases between. The germline V gene has CDR1 LNHDA and CDR2 SQIVND (reference sequence). This CDR3 is built from 14 residues. The CDR3 protein is CASSNNRGNQPQHF. The CDR3, as DNA: TGTGCCAGTAGTAATAACAGGGGCAATCAGCCCCAGCATTTT.

Comments on this clone: Other DNA sequences in the same sample also yield this CDR3. As DNA, the CDR3 is TGCGCCAGCAGCCACCTCAGAGGGAACACTGAAGCTTTCTTT. Its translation: CASSHLRGNTEAFF. The V call is TRBV4-1, the J call TRBJ1-1; no clear D gene. Trimming shortened V by 3 bases and J by 1 base, and 9 bases separated the two germline ends. Germline assignment: CDR1 MGHRA and CDR2 YSYEKL. CDR3 length equals 14 residues.

The rearrangement joins TRBV5-4 to TRBJ2-1, with TRBD2 as a possible D gene (6 bases). This CDR3 has 14 amino acids. Trimming left V 4 bases short and J 0 bases short, with 8 bases between. Germline CDR1 SGHNT, CDR2 YYREEE (reference sequence). CDR3 amino acids: CASSAGSSYNEQFF. The CDR3 nucleotides read TGTGCCAGCAGCGCGGGGAGCTCCTACAATGAGCAGTTCTTC.

This chain uses TRBV7-2 with TRBJ2-3; D is unclear. CDR1 is SGHTA, CDR2 FQGNSA, per germline. Trimming stripped 1 base from V and 2 bases from J, with 7 bases between. The CDR3 is 14 amino acids. The CDR3 protein is CASSLDLFTDTQYF. CDR3 in DNA: TGTGCCAGCAGCTTAGATCTCTTCACAGATACGCAGTATTTT.

This clone showed up just a few times. The chain recombines TRBV5-4 with TRBJ1-1; 10 bases align to TRBD1. V shed 4 bases and J 6 bases; nucleotides not matched to a gene: 3. CDR3 length: 13 amino acids. Germline CDR1 SGHNT, CDR2 YYREEE (reference sequence). The CDR3 is CASSGGTGAEAFF. The CDR3 DNA follows: TGTGCCAGCAGCGGTGGGACAGGGGCTGAAGCTTTCTTT.

The chain recombines TRBV4-1 with TRBJ2-1; tentatively, D is TRBD1 (5 bases). V lost 4 bases and J 8 bases, leaving 15 bases between the germline ends. The germline V gene encodes CDR1 MGHRA and CDR2 YSYEKL. The CDR3 runs to 14 residues. The CDR3 reads CASSLLRGSHEQFF. The CDR3, as DNA: TGCGCCAGCAGCCTATTAAGGGGTTCCCATGAGCAGTTCTTC.

V and J are TRBV30 and TRBJ1-1; TRBD1 agrees at 11 bases. Per the germline V gene, CDR1 is GTSNPN and CDR2 is SVGIG (reference sequence). With 1 base clipped from V and 1 base from J, the junction kept 5 bases outside the gene matches. This CDR3 has 16 residues. CDR3 residues: CAWSGWGQGGNTEAFF. CDR3 DNA sequence: TGTGCCTGGAGTGGATGGGGACAGGGGGGGAACACTGAAGCTTTCTTT.

This clone was picked up one time. The chain couples TRBV11-1 to TRBJ2-7, with TRBD1 matching 11 bases. Trimming took 3 bases from V and 6 from J; bases not matched to a gene: 4. Germline lookup yields CDR1 SGHAT and CDR2 FQDESV (reference sequence). The CDR3 runs to 14 residues. The CDR3 DNA is TGTGCCAGCAGCTTCTGGACAGGGGGCACCGAGCAGTACTTC. Amino acid sequence: CASSFWTGGTEQYF.

This chain connects TRBV27 to TRBJ2-7; TRBD2 might be the D (5 bases). V lost 2 bases and J lost 2, with 16 bases in between. The CDR3 runs to 16 residues. Germline V lookup: CDR1 MNHEY, CDR2 SMNVEV (reference sequence). CDR3: CASSLAGDHLTYEQYF. CDR3 sequence (DNA): TGTGCCAGCAGTTTAGCGGGCGACCACCTTACCTACGAGCAGTACTTC.

The rearrangement uses TRBV29-1 and TRBJ1-1, with TRBD1 as a possible D gene (6 bases). V was trimmed by 3 bases and J by 3 bases, leaving 14 bases between them. CDR1 is SQVTM and CDR2 is ANQGSEA in the germline V gene. CDR3 length: 14 amino acids. The CDR3 DNA reads as TGCAGCGTTGAGTTTGGGGGCTTCGACACTGAAGCTTTCTTT. Protein product: CSVEFGGFDTEAFF.

The chain joins TRBV5-1 to TRBJ2-2, with 12 bases identical to TRBD2. This CDR3 contains 17 residues. The V and J ends lost 0 bases and 0 bases, in that order; junction bases with no gene match: 0. Germline values: CDR1 SGHRS, CDR2 YFSETQ. CDR3 nucleotide sequence: TGCGCCAGCAGCTTGGGACTAGCGGGGGCGAACACCGGGGAGCTGTTTTTT. It yields the protein CASSLGLAGANTGELFF.

A single count supports this clone. The chain carries TRBV18 and TRBJ1-1; TRBD1 matches at 8 bases. Germline CDR1 is KGHSH and CDR2 is LQKENI. Trimming took 10 bases from V and 3 from J; bases not matched to a gene: 7. This CDR3 spans 13 amino acids. CDR3 protein: CATPDRADTEAFF. The CDR3 bases are TGTGCCACCCCGGACAGGGCGGACACTGAAGCTTTCTTT.